This T cell receptor (beta chain) was retrieved from a study of vaccination and CD4 T cells after COVID-19. TCRdb re-analysed the PCR reads in MiXCR, keeping a single row per CDR3 protein. The sample consists of 25,000 or so distinct CDR3 sequences, roughly 50% of them appearing once. Documented time point: late sampling 161 to 241 days after vaccination in three convalescent patients. The CDR3 consists of 15 residues. Per the germline V gene, CDR1 is SGHVS and CDR2 is FNYEAQ. Concerning this clonotype itself: Relative to the germline gene, one junction end is altered; a read error may explain this.

The receptor's source is a human donor who had recovered from COVID-19. The source was CD4+ T cells from blood, collected about 7 months after SARS-CoV-2 vaccination. The chain links TRBV7-6 to TRBJ1-5, with D tentatively TRBD1 (6 bases). DNA for the CDR3: TGTGCCGGCAGCCCCGGAAACAGGGGCAATCAGCCCCAGCATTTT. It codes for CAGSPGNRGNQPQHF.